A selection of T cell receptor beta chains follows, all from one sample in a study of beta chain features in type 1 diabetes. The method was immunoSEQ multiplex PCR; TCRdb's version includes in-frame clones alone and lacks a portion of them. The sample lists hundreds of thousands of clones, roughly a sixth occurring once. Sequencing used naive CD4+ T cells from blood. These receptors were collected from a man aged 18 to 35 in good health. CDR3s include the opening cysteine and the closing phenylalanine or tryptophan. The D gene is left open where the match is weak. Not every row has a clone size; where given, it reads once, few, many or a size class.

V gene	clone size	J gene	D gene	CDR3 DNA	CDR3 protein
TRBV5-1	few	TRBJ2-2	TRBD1	TGCGCCAGCAGCTCCGGGACAGGGGGAGATACCGGGGAGCTGTTTTTT	CASSSGTGGDTGELFF
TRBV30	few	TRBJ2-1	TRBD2	TGTGCCTGGAGTGAGGGAGGCGGGTCGGGAGGGGAGCAGTTCTTC	CAWSEGGGSGGEQFF
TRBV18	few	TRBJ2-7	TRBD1	TGTGCCAGCTCACCACGACAGGGGGTGAACGAGCAGTACTTC	CASSPRQGVNEQYF
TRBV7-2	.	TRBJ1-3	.	TGTGCCAGCAGCCCCCTAGGGCTGCTCTCTGGAAACACCATATATTTT	CASSPLGLLSGNTIYF
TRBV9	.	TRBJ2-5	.	TGTGCCAGCAGCGTAGGCCAGGAAGAGACCCAGTACTTC	CASSVGQEETQYF
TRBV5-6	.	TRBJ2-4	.	TGTGCCAGCAACCCGAGGGGGGTAGCCAAAAACATTCAGTACTTC	CASNPRGVAKNIQYF
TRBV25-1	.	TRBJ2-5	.	TGTGCCAGCAGTGAGGGCAGGATCCAAGAGACCCAGTACTTC	CASSEGRIQETQYF
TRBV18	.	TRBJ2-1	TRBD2	TGTGCCAGCTTAGCGGGGACTAGCGGAATTTACAATGAGCAGTTCTTC	CASLAGTSGIYNEQFF
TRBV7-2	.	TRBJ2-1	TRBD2	TGTGCCAGCAGCCCAAGGACTAGCGGGAGCTCCTACAATGAGCAGTTCTTC	CASSPRTSGSSYNEQFF
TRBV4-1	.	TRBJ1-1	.	TGCGCCAGCAGCCTTAGGGGGACGGTGAACACTGAAGCTTTCTTT	CASSLRGTVNTEAFF
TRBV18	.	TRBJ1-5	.	TGTGCCAGCTCACCGTTCCCGGGAATTGAGCCCCAGCATTTT	CASSPFPGIEPQHF
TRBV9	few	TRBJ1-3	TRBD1	TGTGCCAGCAGCGCCCAGGGGGCAGCTGGAAACACCATATATTTT	CASSAQGAAGNTIYF
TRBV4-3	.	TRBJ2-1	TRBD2	TGCGCCAGCAGCCAAAAACGACTAGCGGGAAGCTCCTACAATGAGCAGTTCTTC	CASSQKRLAGSSYNEQFF
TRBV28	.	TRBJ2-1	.	TGTGCCACCAAGGGGAATGAGCAGTTCTTC	CATKGNEQFF
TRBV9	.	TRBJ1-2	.	TGTGCCAGCAGCGCAGACCCGTCACCCAACTATGGCTACACCTTC	CASSADPSPNYGYTF
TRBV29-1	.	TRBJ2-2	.	TGCAGCGTTGTGAGACCGCTTACCGGGGAGCTGTTTTTT	CSVVRPLTGELFF
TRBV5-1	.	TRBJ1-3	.	TGCGCCAGCAGCTTGGCAGATTACGGAAACACCATATATTTT	CASSLADYGNTIYF
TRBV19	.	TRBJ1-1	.	TGTGCCAGTAGTATGGCAGGGGAATCCAAAGGGGCTTTCTTT	CASSMAGESKGAFF
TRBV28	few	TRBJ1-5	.	TGTGCCAGCAGTTTATTGGGGGATAGCAATCAGCCCCAGCATTTT	CASSLLGDSNQPQHF
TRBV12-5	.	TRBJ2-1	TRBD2	TGTGCTGACTGGGGGACTAGAGACGGATGCTCCTACAATGAGCAGTTCTTC	CADWGTRDGCSYNEQFF
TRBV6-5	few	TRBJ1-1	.	TGTGCCAGCAGTTACAAGGGAGGCACTGAAGCTTTCTTT	CASSYKGGTEAFF
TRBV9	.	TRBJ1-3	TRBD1	TGTGCCAGCAGCGCGACTCCGGGACAGGGAGGAAACACCATATATTTT	CASSATPGQGGNTIYF
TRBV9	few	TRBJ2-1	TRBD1	TGTGCCAGCAGCGCCTCGGGACAGGGTTACAATGAGCAGTTCTTC	CASSASGQGYNEQFF
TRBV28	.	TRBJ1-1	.	TGTGCCAGTGGACAGACTCAGAACACTGAAGCTTTCTTT	CASGQTQNTEAFF